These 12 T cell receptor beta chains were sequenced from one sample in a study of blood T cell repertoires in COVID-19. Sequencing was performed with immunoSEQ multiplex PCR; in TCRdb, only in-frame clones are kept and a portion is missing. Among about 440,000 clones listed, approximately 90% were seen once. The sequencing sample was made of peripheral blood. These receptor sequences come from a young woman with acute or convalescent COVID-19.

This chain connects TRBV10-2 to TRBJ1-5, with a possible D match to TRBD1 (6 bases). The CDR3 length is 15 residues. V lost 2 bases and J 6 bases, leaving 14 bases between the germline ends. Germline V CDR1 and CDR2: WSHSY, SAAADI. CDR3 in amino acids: CASSERWQGFQPQHF. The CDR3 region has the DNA TGCGCCAGCAGTGAGAGGTGGCAGGGGTTTCAGCCCCAGCATTTT.

In nucleotides, the CDR3 is TGCGCCAGCAGCCAAAGTGTCCTAGTGGGGGCTTACGAGCAGTACTTC. Encoded protein: CASSQSVLVGAYEQYF. V and J are TRBV4-1 and TRBJ2-7; D might be TRBD1 (6 bases). Germline V lookup: CDR1 MGHRA, CDR2 YSYEKL. The CDR3 loop spans 16 amino acids. Deletions cut 2 bases from V and 4 bases from J, with 18 bases between.

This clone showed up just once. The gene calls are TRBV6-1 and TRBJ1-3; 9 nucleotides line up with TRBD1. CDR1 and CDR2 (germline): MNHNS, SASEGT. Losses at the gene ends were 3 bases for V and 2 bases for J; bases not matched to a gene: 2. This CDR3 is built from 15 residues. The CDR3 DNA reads TGTGCCAGCAGTGATCGACAGGGGGCTGGAAACACCATATATTTT. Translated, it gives CASSDRQGAGNTIYF.

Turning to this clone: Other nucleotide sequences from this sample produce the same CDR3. CDR3 DNA: TGTGCCAGCAGCCCACAGGGTCCCGAAGCTTTCTTT. Amino acid sequence: CASSPQGPEAFF. The chain recombines TRBV11-2 with TRBJ1-1; the D gene is possibly TRBD1 (6 bases). From germline, CDR1 is SGHAT and CDR2 FQNNGV. CDR3 size: 12 residues. Deletions cut 5 bases from V and 8 bases from J, with 12 bases between.

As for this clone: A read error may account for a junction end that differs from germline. The CDR3 DNA follows: TGCGCCAGCAGGCAAGAAGAGGGCAACATGTACAATGAGCAGTTCTTC. Its translation: CASRQEEGNMYNEQFF. This rearrangement joins TRBV4-1 to TRBJ2-1; D perhaps matches TRBD2 (5 bases). The CDR3 runs 16 residues. Germline V gene sequence: CDR1 MGHRA, CDR2 YSYEKL.

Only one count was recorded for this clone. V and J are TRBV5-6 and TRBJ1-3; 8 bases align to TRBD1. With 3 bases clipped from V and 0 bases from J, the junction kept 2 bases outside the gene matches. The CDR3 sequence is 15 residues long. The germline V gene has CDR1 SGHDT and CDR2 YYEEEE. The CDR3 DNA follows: TGTGCCAGCAGCTCGGACAGGGACTCTGGAAACACCATATATTTT. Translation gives CASSSDRDSGNTIYF.

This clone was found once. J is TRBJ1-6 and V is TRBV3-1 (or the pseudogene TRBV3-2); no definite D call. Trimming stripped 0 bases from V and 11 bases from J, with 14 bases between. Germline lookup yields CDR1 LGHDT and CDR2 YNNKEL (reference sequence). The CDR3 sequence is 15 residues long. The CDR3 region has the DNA TGTGCCAGCAGCCAAGAAAGCACAAAACGGGCACCCCTCCACTTT. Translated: CASSQESTKRAPLHF.

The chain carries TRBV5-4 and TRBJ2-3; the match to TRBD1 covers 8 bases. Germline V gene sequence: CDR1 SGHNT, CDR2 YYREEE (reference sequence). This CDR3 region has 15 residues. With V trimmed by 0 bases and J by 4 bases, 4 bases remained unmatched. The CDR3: CASSLVDRDPDTQYF. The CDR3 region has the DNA TGTGCCAGCAGCTTGGTGGACAGGGATCCAGATACGCAGTATTTT.

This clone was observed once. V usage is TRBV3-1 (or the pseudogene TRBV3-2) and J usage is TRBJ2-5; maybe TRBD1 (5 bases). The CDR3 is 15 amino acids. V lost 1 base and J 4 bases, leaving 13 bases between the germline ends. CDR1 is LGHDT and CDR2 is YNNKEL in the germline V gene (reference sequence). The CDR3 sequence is CASSQARWGTETQYF. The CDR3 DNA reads TGTGCCAGCAGCCAAGCGAGATGGGGCACAGAGACCCAGTACTTC.

CDR3 in amino acids: CASSVGVDYGYTF. The DNA of the CDR3 is TGTGCCAGCAGCGTAGGGGTTGACTATGGCTACACCTTC. The chain has TRBV6-5 and TRBJ1-2; D may be TRBD1 (5 bases). V was clipped by 6 bases and J by 3 bases, with 11 bases between them. The CDR3 is made up of 13 amino acids. Per the germline V gene, CDR1 is MNHEY and CDR2 is SVGAGI.

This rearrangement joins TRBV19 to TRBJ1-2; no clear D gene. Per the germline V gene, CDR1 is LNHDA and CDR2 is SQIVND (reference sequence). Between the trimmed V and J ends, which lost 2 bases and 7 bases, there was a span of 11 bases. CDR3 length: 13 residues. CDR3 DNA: TGTGCCAGTAGTATAACCCCGAGTATTGGCTACACCTTC. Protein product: CASSITPSIGYTF.

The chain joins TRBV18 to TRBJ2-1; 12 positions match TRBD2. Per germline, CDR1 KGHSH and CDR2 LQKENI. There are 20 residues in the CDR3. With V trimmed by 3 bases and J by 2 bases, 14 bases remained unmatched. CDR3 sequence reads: CASSPLGLAGMMGAYNEQFF. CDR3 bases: TGTGCCAGCTCACCCCTGGGACTAGCGGGCATGATGGGGGCCTACAATGAGCAGTTCTTC.